Each of the 29 T cell receptor beta chains below was sequenced from the same sample in a study of T cells after posttransplantation cyclophosphamide. Here immunoSEQ multiplex PCR was the method, and the copy in TCRdb shows in-frame clones only, minus some. Singletons are absent from the sample, which has over 20,000 clones. The sample taken for sequencing was PBMCs. The receptors were sampled from a man over 45 in good health, CMV-negative, and a related stem cell transplant donor.

This clone was found many times. The CDR3 here is CSVGTATYEQYF. The CDR3 bases are TGCAGCGTCGGGACAGCAACCTACGAGCAGTACTTC. This rearrangement joins TRBV29-1 to TRBJ2-7; TRBD1 aligns across 7 bases. The J segment lost 2 bases and the V segment lost 6 bases, leaving 4 bases of the junction unmatched. The CDR3 is made up of 12 amino acids. The germline V gene encodes CDR1 SQVTM and CDR2 ANQGSEA.

This clone has a count of ten or more. J is TRBJ1-2 and V is TRBV7-3, with D hard to call. V was trimmed by 3 bases and J by 8 bases, leaving 13 bases between them. Looked up from germline, CDR1 is SGHTA and CDR2 is FQGTGA. This CDR3 comprises 13 residues. The CDR3 region is CASSLDSTGGYTF. DNA of the CDR3: TGTGCCAGCAGCTTGGACTCCACTGGGGGCTACACCTTC. Full variable domain (outside the CDR3, taken from reference TRBV7-3 and TRBJ1-2): GAGVSQTPSNKVTEKGKYVELRCDPISGHTALYWYRQSLGQGPEFLIYFQGTGAADDSGLPNDRFFAVRPEGSVSTLKIQRTERGDSAVYLCASSLDSTGGYTFGSGTRLTVV.

This clone was seen a handful of times. The chain links TRBV6-1 to TRBJ2-5; 9 positions agree with TRBD1. The V gene's germline CDR1 is MNHNS and CDR2 SASEGT. This CDR3 has 15 amino acids. Trimming cost V 6 bases and J 3 bases; bases outside gene matches: 8. CDR3 region: CASRTGGAGEETQYF. In DNA form, the CDR3 reads TGTGCCAGCAGGACAGGGGGGGCTGGGGAAGAGACCCAGTACTTC.

This clone was picked up many times. The rearrangement joins TRBV20-1 to TRBJ2-2, with no clear D. Trimming left V 2 bases short and J 7 bases short, with 5 bases between. Germline CDR1 reads DFQATT; CDR2 reads SNEGSKA (reference sequence). The CDR3 runs 11 residues. Written as DNA, the CDR3 is TGCAGTGCTAGATCCATCGGGGAGCTGTTTTTT. The encoded protein is CSARSIGELFF.

This clone occurred many times. The J gene is TRBJ1-2, the V gene TRBV19; D is possibly TRBD1 (6 bases). V was pared by 6 bases and J by 7 bases, with 15 bases between. The CDR3 is 13 residues long. Per germline, CDR1 LNHDA and CDR2 SQIVND (reference sequence). DNA of the CDR3: TGTGCCAGTAGGGACAGTAGCTATTCTGGCTACACCTTC. Its translation is CASRDSSYSGYTF.

This clone was picked up many times. V usage is TRBV9 and J usage is TRBJ1-2; D is undetermined. The CDR3 length is 15 residues. CDR1 is SGDLS and CDR2 is YYNGEE in the germline V gene. V was shortened by 0 bases and J by 4 bases, with 13 bases between the two germline ends. The DNA of the CDR3 is TGTGCCAGCAGCGTAGAGACCGTGAGAGGCTATGGCTACACCTTC. It yields the protein CASSVETVRGYGYTF. Complete variable domain (other parts from reference TRBV9 and TRBJ1-2): DSGVTQTPKHLITATGQRVTLRCSPRSGDLSVYWYQQSLDQGLQFLIQYYNGEERAKGNILERFSAQQFPDLHSELNLSSLELGDSALYFCASSVETVRGYGYTFGSGTRLTVV.

At least ten counts were recorded for this clone. The chain joins TRBV6-5 to TRBJ2-1; D might be TRBD1 (5 bases). Germline V gene sequence: CDR1 MNHEY, CDR2 SVGAGI. V was clipped by 10 bases and J by 1 base, with 11 bases between them. The CDR3 runs 13 residues. CDR3 sequence: CATRGRSYNEQFF. CDR3 nucleotide sequence: TGTGCCACTAGGGGTCGTTCCTACAATGAGCAGTTCTTC.

In this sample, this clone turned up many times. This chain uses TRBV5-1 with TRBJ2-2, with TRBD1 identical over 11 bases. The CDR3 length is 17 residues. Germline values: CDR1 SGHRS, CDR2 YFSETQ. V lost 7 bases to trimming and J lost 4 bases; unmatched junction nucleotides: 12. The CDR3 loop reads CASRPPGTGGTTGELFF. The CDR3 bases are TGCGCCAGCCGACCCCCCGGGACAGGGGGAACCACCGGGGAGCTGTTTTTT.

Many counts were recorded for this clone. The chain employs TRBV2 and TRBJ2-3; 8 bases align to TRBD1. V lost 4 bases, J lost 10 bases, and 13 bases stayed unmatched. The CDR3 loop spans 15 amino acids. The germline gives CDR1 SNHLY, CDR2 FYNNEI. CDR3 sequence reads: CASSADRATTLPQYF. The CDR3 nucleotides read TGTGCCAGCAGTGCGGACAGGGCAACTACCCTTCCGCAGTATTTT. Complete variable domain (other parts from reference TRBV2 and TRBJ2-3): EPEVTQTPSHQVTQMGQEVILRCVPISNHLYFYWYRQILGQKVEFLVSFYNNEISEKSEIFDDQFSVERPDGSNFTLKIRSTKLEDSAMYFCASSADRATTLPQYFGPGTRLTVL.

This clone was counted many times. V usage is TRBV6-7 and J usage is TRBJ2-3; D possibly corresponds to TRBD2 (5 bases). TRBV6-7 is classed as an ORF, of uncertain function. The V gene lost 10 bases and the J gene lost 2 bases, with 16 bases spanning the gap. This CDR3 is 14 amino acids long. CDR3 DNA: TGTGCCACACTGCTCTGGGGAGACACAGATACGCAGTATTTT. The encoded protein is CATLLWGDTDTQYF.

This clone was detected ten times or more. V gene TRBV10-1 combines with J gene TRBJ1-1; D gene uncertain. The germline V gene has CDR1 WNHNN and CDR2 SYGVQD (reference sequence). This CDR3 has 13 amino acids. V lost 0 bases and J lost 11, with 13 bases in between. The CDR3 here is CASSESTGAIAFF. CDR3 bases: TGCGCCAGCAGTGAGTCCACCGGAGCCATCGCTTTCTTT.

Ten or more counts support this clone. The rearrangement links TRBV7-6 to TRBJ1-3, with D unresolved. The germline V and J ends were trimmed by 5 bases and 0 bases, with 14 bases remaining between them. CDR3 size: 16 residues. Germline V gene lookup returns CDR1 SGHVS and CDR2 FNYEAQ. The CDR3 here is CASSPVGLHSGNTIYF. CDR3 nucleotide sequence: TGTGCCAGCAGCCCGGTTGGGCTCCACTCTGGAAACACCATATATTTT.

This clone was recorded many times. The genes are TRBV10-3 and TRBJ2-6; possible D gene TRBD1, 5 bases. CDR3 size: 18 residues. With 10 bases removed from V and 4 bases from J, the gap between germline ends came to 26 bases. Germline V gene sequence: CDR1 ENHRY, CDR2 SYGVKD. CDR3 region: CATKSQGSPVSGANVLTF. The CDR3 nucleotides read TGTGCCACCAAGTCGCAGGGTTCCCCCGTGTCGGGGGCCAACGTCCTGACTTTC.

There are many counts of this clone. This sequence joins TRBV4-1 and TRBJ1-5; 11 bases fit TRBD1. This CDR3 spans 17 amino acids. Trimming at V came to 5 bases and at J to 4 bases, leaving 10 bases not matched to a gene. Germline values: CDR1 MGHRA, CDR2 YSYEKL. The CDR3 region has the DNA TGCGCCAGCAGCTCTCACCCGGGACAGGGGGGAAATCAGCCCCAGCATTTT. Translation gives CASSSHPGQGGNQPQHF.

The sample holds many counts of this clone. The CDR3 sequence is CASSLIGTSGYGDTQYF. In DNA form, the CDR3 reads TGTGCCAGTAGCCTAATTGGGACTAGCGGGTACGGAGATACGCAGTATTTT. The chain has TRBV19 and TRBJ2-3; 12 nucleotides align to TRBD2. The V segment lost 6 bases and the J segment 5 bases; nucleotides outside the gene matches: 12. CDR1 is LNHDA, CDR2 SQIVND, per germline (reference sequence). The CDR3 consists of 17 residues.

This clone was seen repeatedly, ten times or more. The CDR3, as DNA: TGTGCCAGCAGCCGATACAACCGAGGCGAGCAGTACTTC. Translation: CASSRYNRGEQYF. The chain is built from TRBV7-2 and TRBJ2-7; D gene ambiguous. Between the trimmed V and J ends, which lost 5 bases and 6 bases, there was a span of 14 bases. Germline CDR1 and CDR2: SGHTA and FQGNSA. The CDR3 consists of 13 residues.

Many counts were recorded for this clone. V is TRBV7-3 and J is TRBJ2-2; 13 bases are shared with TRBD2. This CDR3 is built from 16 residues. Germline CDR1 is SGHTA and CDR2 is FQGTGA. V was pared by 5 bases and J by 5 bases, with 5 bases of the junction left unmatched. The chain's CDR3 is CASSTTSGRATGELFF. Written as DNA, the CDR3 is TGTGCCAGCAGCACCACTAGCGGGAGGGCAACCGGGGAGCTGTTTTTT. Full variable domain (rest looked up from reference TRBV7-3 and TRBJ2-2): GAGVSQTPSNKVTEKGKYVELRCDPISGHTALYWYRQSLGQGPEFLIYFQGTGAADDSGLPNDRFFAVRPEGSVSTLKIQRTERGDSAVYLCASSTTSGRATGELFFGEGSRLTVL.

This clone was recorded at least ten times. This chain uses TRBV5-6 with TRBJ2-7, with 7 bases fitting TRBD2. V gave up 1 base and J gave up 6 bases; unmatched junction bases: 1. Germline CDR1 SGHDT, CDR2 YYEEEE. The CDR3 consists of 12 residues. The CDR3 is CASSLLAGEQYF. CDR3 DNA: TGTGCCAGCAGCTTGTTAGCGGGCGAGCAGTACTTC.

This rearrangement joins TRBV7-9 to TRBJ2-1, with TRBD1 matching 10 bases. Losses at the gene ends were 2 bases for V and 3 bases for J; bases not matched to a gene: 4. The CDR3 runs to 16 residues. Per germline, CDR1 SEHNR and CDR2 FQNEAQ (reference sequence). CDR3 loop: CASSLRGTGDYNEQFF. The CDR3 coding sequence is TGTGCCAGCAGCTTACGGGGGACAGGGGACTACAATGAGCAGTTCTTC.

There are many counts of this clone. The chain recombines TRBV11-2 with TRBJ2-5; D may be TRBD2 (6 bases). CDR3 length equals 19 residues. CDR1 SGHAT and CDR2 FQNNGV come from the germline V gene. Trimming took 1 base from V and 2 from J, leaving 23 bases between them. Here the CDR3 DNA reads TGTGCCAGCAGCTTAGTACGGGGTTCTCGTGCGGGAACGCAAGAGACCCAGTACTTC. It codes for CASSLVRGSRAGTQETQYF.

Ten or more counts support this clone. The V and J genes are TRBV18 and TRBJ2-5; TRBD2 matches at 12 bases. Germline CDR1 KGHSH, CDR2 LQKENI. Trimming removed 2 bases from V and 5 bases from J; junction bases left unmatched: 0. There are 14 residues in the CDR3. The CDR3 here is CASSPGLAGETQYF. The DNA for the CDR3 is TGTGCCAGCTCACCAGGACTAGCGGGGGAGACCCAGTACTTC.

This clone has a count of ten or more. The chain carries TRBV27 and TRBJ1-1, with TRBD1 as a possible D gene (5 bases). The V gene lost 4 bases and the J gene lost 6 bases, with 12 bases spanning the gap. The germline CDR1 and CDR2 sequences are MNHEY and SMNVEV (reference sequence). This CDR3 comprises 13 residues. The CDR3 region has the DNA TGTGCCAGCAGTTGGGGGACTTGGTCTGAAGCTTTCTTT. Its translation is CASSWGTWSEAFF.

Ten or more counts support this clone. The chain uses TRBV9 and TRBJ1-3; TRBD1 aligns across 7 bases. J gave up 3 bases and V 2 bases, and 5 bases lay outside the gene matches. The CDR3 has 15 amino acids. CDR1 is SGDLS, CDR2 YYNGEE, per germline. CDR3 sequence: CASSVETGYGNTIYF. CDR3 in DNA: TGTGCCAGCAGCGTCGAGACAGGGTATGGAAACACCATATATTTT.

This clone was counted at least ten times. This chain links TRBV7-8 with TRBJ2-2; the D gene is possibly TRBD1 (5 bases). V lost 1 base, J lost 5 bases, and 8 bases lay in between. Per germline, CDR1 SGHVS and CDR2 FQNEAQ. The CDR3 runs to 14 residues. The DNA for the CDR3 is TGTGCCAGCAGCTTAGAACAGGTTACCGGGGAGCTGTTTTTT. Protein product: CASSLEQVTGELFF.

This clone was observed many times. The rearrangement uses TRBV10-3 and TRBJ2-3; the match to TRBD2 covers 9 bases. The CDR3 runs to 14 residues. V was clipped by 5 bases and J by 6 bases; unmatched bases: 6. Germline CDR1 is ENHRY and CDR2 is SYGVKD. The CDR3 nucleotides are TGTGCCATCAGTCCAGTAGCGGGAGTGGATACGCAGTATTTT. It is translated as CAISPVAGVDTQYF.

This clone was observed at least ten times. The CDR3 DNA follows: TGTGCCAGCAGCCCCCCCGAGACAGGGGGCTCCGGCTACACCTTC. Translation: CASSPPETGGSGYTF. This chain uses TRBV13 with TRBJ1-2; 10 bases are a match to TRBD1. Per the germline V gene, CDR1 is PRHDT and CDR2 is FYEKMQ (reference sequence). The CDR3 is 15 residues long. V lost 5 bases, J lost 8 bases, and 11 bases stayed unmatched.

This clone came up a few times. V and J are TRBV6-5 and TRBJ1-1; D not certain. Germline lookup yields CDR1 MNHEY and CDR2 SVGAGI. V gave up 6 bases and J gave up 1 base, with 6 bases separating them. This CDR3 contains 12 residues. The CDR3 sequence: CASRRQNTEAFF. The CDR3, as DNA: TGTGCCAGCAGGAGACAGAACACTGAAGCTTTCTTT.

At least ten counts were recorded for this clone. V gene TRBV2 combines with J gene TRBJ1-1, with D perhaps TRBD1 (5 bases). This CDR3 region has 13 residues. Germline V CDR1 and CDR2: SNHLY, FYNNEI. V shed 5 bases and J shed 2 bases, with 9 bases lying between them. As DNA, the CDR3 is TGTGCCAGCAGTTCTCAGGGAAACACTGAAGCTTTCTTT. It encodes CASSSQGNTEAFF.

This clone was seen many times. CDR3 amino acids: CASREEGPDTQYF. CDR3 nucleotide sequence: TGTGCCAGCAGGGAGGAAGGGCCAGATACGCAGTATTTT. The gene calls are TRBV2 and TRBJ2-3; D is perhaps TRBD2 (5 bases). The CDR3 runs to 13 residues. CDR1 and CDR2 (germline): SNHLY, FYNNEI. V shed 6 bases and J shed 4 bases, with 11 bases lying between them.